These 2 T cell receptor beta chains came from one sample sequenced in a study of PD-1 blockade in classical Hodgkin lymphoma. Profiling relied on immunoSEQ multiplex PCR, and the TCRdb table lists in-frame clones only, not all of them. The sample consists of about 40,000 clones, around 87% of them appearing once. Every single patient, without exception, relapsed after autologous stem cell transplantation, and brentuximab vedotin exposure varied. The sample here was peripheral blood mononuclear cells (PBMCs), taken at baseline. These receptors originate from a human donor with classical Hodgkin lymphoma.

In regard to this clone: At one boundary the junction diverges from the germline segment, which might be a read error. V usage is TRBV7-7 and J usage is TRBJ2-2, with 8 bases identical to TRBD1. CDR3 size: 15 residues. Germline CDR1 is SSHAT and CDR2 is FNYEAQ (reference sequence). The CDR3 loop is CASSLVRGLAGELFF. CDR3 nucleotide sequence: TGTGCTAGCAGCTTAGTCAGGGGGCTCGCCGGGGAGCTGTTTTTT.

The chain recombines TRBV28 with TRBJ1-4; D might be TRBD1 (5 bases). Germline V gives CDR1 MDHEN, CDR2 SYDVKM. V dropped 3 bases and J dropped 7 bases, with 15 bases sitting between them. The CDR3 is made up of 15 amino acids. Here the CDR3 reads CASSLEGPGGEKLFF. Here the CDR3 DNA reads TGTGCCAGCAGTTTGGAAGGGCCGGGGGGTGAAAAACTGTTTTTT.